This T cell receptor (beta chain) comes out of a study of T cells in women clearing cervical HPV infection. About the research overall: Case blood was drawn when the lesion was first found; control blood after infection became undetectable. With HLA typing for only a few women, HLA confounding remains possible.

About this clone itself: The missing CDR3 end, 3 residues past where the read stops, is filled in from the germline J gene.

TCRdb's copy holds only in-frame clones and misses some; the assay was immunoSEQ multiplex PCR. This table lists some 50,000 clones. The germline V gene encodes CDR1 MDHEN and CDR2 SYDVKM. V shed 2 bases and J shed 4 bases, with 15 bases lying between them. The CDR3 totals 16 residues. This sequence was found in a woman between 18 and 75 years old with a cervical HPV16 infection that either progressed to CIN3+ or cleared (not recorded which). Sequencing input: blood buffy coat. V and J are TRBV28 and TRBJ1-3, with D possibly matching TRBD1 (5 bases). CDR3 protein: CASSLPIGGRGNTIYF. The sequenced part of the CDR3 DNA is TGTGCCAGCAGTTTACCGATCGGGGGACGAGGAAACACC.